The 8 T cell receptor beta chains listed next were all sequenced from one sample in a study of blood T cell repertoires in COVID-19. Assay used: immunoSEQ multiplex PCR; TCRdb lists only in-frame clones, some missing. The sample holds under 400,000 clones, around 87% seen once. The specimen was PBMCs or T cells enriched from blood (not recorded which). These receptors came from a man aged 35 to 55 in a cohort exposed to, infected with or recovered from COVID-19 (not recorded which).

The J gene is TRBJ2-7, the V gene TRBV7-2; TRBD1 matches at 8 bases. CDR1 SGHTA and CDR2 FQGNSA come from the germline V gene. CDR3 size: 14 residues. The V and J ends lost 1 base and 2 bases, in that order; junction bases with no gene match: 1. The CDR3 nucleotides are TGTGCCAGCAGCTTAGTGGACAGGGCCTACGAGCAGTACTTC. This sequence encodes CASSLVDRAYEQYF.

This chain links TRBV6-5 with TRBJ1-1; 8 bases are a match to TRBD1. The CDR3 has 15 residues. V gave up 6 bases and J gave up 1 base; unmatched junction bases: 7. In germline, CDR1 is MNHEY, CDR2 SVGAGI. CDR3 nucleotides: TGTGCCAGCAGCAGGGGGCCGGGACCGAACACTGAAGCTTTCTTT. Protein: CASSRGPGPNTEAFF.

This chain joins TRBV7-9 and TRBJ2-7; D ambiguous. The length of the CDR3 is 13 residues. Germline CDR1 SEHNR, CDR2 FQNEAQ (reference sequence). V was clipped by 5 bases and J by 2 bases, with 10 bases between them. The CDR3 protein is CASSPPSAYEQYF. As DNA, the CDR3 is TGTGCCAGCAGCCCCCCTAGTGCCTACGAGCAGTACTTC.

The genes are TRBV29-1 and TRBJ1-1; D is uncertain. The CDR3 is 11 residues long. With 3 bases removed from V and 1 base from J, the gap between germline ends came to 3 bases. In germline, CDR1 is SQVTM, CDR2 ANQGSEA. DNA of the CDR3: TGCAGCGTTGACGGGAACACTGAAGCTTTCTTT. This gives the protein CSVDGNTEAFF.

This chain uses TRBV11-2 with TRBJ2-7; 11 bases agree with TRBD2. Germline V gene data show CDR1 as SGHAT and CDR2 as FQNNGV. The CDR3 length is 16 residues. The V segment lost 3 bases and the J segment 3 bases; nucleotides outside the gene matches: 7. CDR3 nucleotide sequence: TGTGCCAGCAGCTTCCAGGGACTAGCGGTGTTCTACGAGCAGTACTTC. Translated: CASSFQGLAVFYEQYF.

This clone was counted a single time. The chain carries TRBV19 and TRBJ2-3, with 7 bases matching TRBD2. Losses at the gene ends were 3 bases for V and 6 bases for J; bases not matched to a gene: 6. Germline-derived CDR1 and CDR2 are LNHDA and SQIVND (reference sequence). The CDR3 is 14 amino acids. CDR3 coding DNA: TGTGCCAGTAGTATCGGTGCGGGAGCTGATACGCAGTATTTT. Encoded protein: CASSIGAGADTQYF.

The CDR3 DNA follows: TGTGCCAGCATCCCGGGACAGGGGGTTTCAGCTAACTATGGCTACACCTTC. This encodes CASIPGQGVSANYGYTF. This chain joins TRBV28 and TRBJ1-2; TRBD1 matches 11 bases. The germline V gene has CDR1 MDHEN and CDR2 SYDVKM. The junction had 10 bases not matched to a gene; V was cut back by 7 bases and J by 0 bases. The CDR3 spans 17 residues.

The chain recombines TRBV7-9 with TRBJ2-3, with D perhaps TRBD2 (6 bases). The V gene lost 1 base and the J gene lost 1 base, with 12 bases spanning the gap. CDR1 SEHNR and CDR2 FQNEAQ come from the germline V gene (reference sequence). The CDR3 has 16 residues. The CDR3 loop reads CASSLVQGGGTDTQYF. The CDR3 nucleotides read TGTGCCAGCAGCTTAGTCCAGGGAGGAGGCACAGATACGCAGTATTTT.